Here is one T cell receptor (beta chain) with its context. Its antigen is unknown. The data were obtained in a study of a mutant IDH1 vaccine in newly diagnosed glioma. As for the study in general: Treated individuals were roughly 62% male and around 40% female, averaging 40.4 years of age. Those enrolled had earlier been treated with radiotherapy, temozolomide, or both, mostly both.

Time point noted: week 35, safety follow-up. A 20-mer mutant IDH1 peptide at 300 ug was injected subcutaneously with topical imiquimod. Tumors from donors were new WHO grade 3 or 4 IDH1-mutant astrocytomas with ATRX loss. The CDR3 contains 19 residues. Germline CDR1 reads SGHNT; CDR2 reads YENEEA. V gave up 4 bases and J gave up 5 bases, with 29 bases separating them. Sequencing used immunoSEQ multiplex PCR; TCRdb keeps in-frame clones, though not all of them. The table records tens of thousands of clones, 80% to 90% of them present only once. This specimen was PBMCs, taken from a glioma patient whose treatment included an IDH1 peptide vaccine. The TCR sequence derives from a woman aged 18 to 35 with glioma. The rearrangement uses TRBV11-3 and TRBJ1-2, with D maybe TRBD1 (5 bases). The DNA for the CDR3 is TGTGCCAGCAGCTCGTCCCCGGCCGACGACAGCGGGGGATCATATGGCTACACCTTC. Translation gives CASSSSPADDSGGSYGYTF.